Listed below are T cell receptor beta chains from one sample, sequenced in a study of CD8 T cell repertoires and HIV-1 epitope variants. This table comes from immunoSEQ multiplex PCR, and its TCRdb copy is limited to in-frame clones, with some not included. The profile shows about 95,000 clones, more than 65% of them singletons. The sample consisted of uncultured baseline CD8+ T cells from peripheral blood mononuclear cells (PBMCs). These receptors all stem from a male donor with HIV. The CDR3 runs from the conserved cysteine through the conserved F or W. A D gene is named only where the DNA matches it firmly. Clone size appears in some rows only: once, few, many, or a class for an expanded clone.

V	J	D	size	CDR3	DNA
TRBV5-1	TRBJ2-5	-	-	CASSLTRDRIETQYF	TGCGCCAGCAGCTTGACCAGGGACCGGATAGAGACCCAGTACTTC
TRBV4-1	TRBJ2-5	-	few	CASSQDGVRGGTQYF	TGCGCCAGCAGCCAAGATGGCGTCAGGGGTGGGACCCAGTACTTC
TRBV28	TRBJ2-7	-	once	CASTNYFGGQGDEQYF	TGTGCCAGCACCAATTATTTCGGGGGCCAAGGCGACGAGCAGTACTTC
TRBV6-6	TRBJ2-5	-	-	CASSLAEQETQYF	TGTGCCAGCAGTTTAGCGGAGCAAGAGACCCAGTACTTC
TRBV28	TRBJ2-7	-	-	CASRLEDSSYEQYF	TGTGCCAGCAGGCTGGAAGATAGCTCCTACGAGCAGTACTTC
TRBV19	TRBJ2-1	-	once	CASTQLEKGEQFF	TGTGCCAGTACCCAGCTGGAAAAGGGTGAGCAGTTCTTC
TRBV4-2	TRBJ2-7	TRBD2	-	CASSRGLAAYEQYF	TGTGCCAGCAGCCGAGGACTAGCAGCCTACGAGCAGTACTTC
TRBV7-9	TRBJ2-7	TRBD1	-	CASSPRLGQGLSEQYF	TGTGCCAGCAGCCCCAGACTGGGACAGGGCCTGTCCGAGCAGTACTTC
TRBV29-1	TRBJ1-2	TRBD1	-	CSARGTGVTQDGNYGYTF	TGCAGCGCACGCGGGACAGGGGTGACTCAAGATGGTAACTATGGCTACACCTTC
TRBV18	TRBJ2-5	-	-	CASSPRGRQETQYF	TGTGCCAGCTCACCTAGGGGCAGACAAGAGACCCAGTACTTC
TRBV9	TRBJ2-7	-	-	CASSVGTLSSYEQYF	TGTGCCAGCAGCGTAGGGACGTTGTCCTCCTACGAGCAGTACTTC
TRBV7-9	TRBJ2-6	TRBD1	-	CARSTGATANVLTF	TGTGCCAGATCGACAGGGGCTACGGCCAACGTCCTGACTTTC
TRBV4-3	TRBJ1-3	TRBD1	-	CASSQEAPGQGPGNTIYF	TGCGCCAGCAGCCAAGAAGCTCCGGGACAGGGGCCGGGAAACACCATATATTTT
TRBV21-1	TRBJ2-7	-	-	CASSKDREPSYEQYF	TGTGCCAGCAGCAAAGACCGGGAACCCTCCTACGAGCAGTACTTC
TRBV7-8	TRBJ1-4	-	-	CASSHVTGNAEKLFF	TGTGCCAGCAGCCACGTGACTGGTAATGCTGAAAAACTGTTTTTT
TRBV19	TRBJ2-1	TRBD2	few	CASSRGTSAYNEQFF	TGTGCCAGTTCCAGAGGGACTAGCGCCTACAATGAGCAGTTCTTC